This T cell receptor (beta chain) appears in the sequencing data of a study of shared clonotypes between healthy human individuals. On the study more broadly: Researchers assigned three CD4 naive, three CD4 memory, two CD8 naive and one CD8 memory plate to each donor.

CDR1 is SGHTA and CDR2 is FQGNSA in the germline V gene. The V and J ends lost 6 bases and 2 bases respectively, with 13 bases between them. This CDR3 has 14 residues. The test was conducted at deep level. Every subset had its genomic DNA shared out evenly among several immunoSEQ plates. Using immunoSEQ multiplex PCR, the repertoire was profiled, and TCRdb retains in-frame clones only, with some absent. Of about 1 million clones listed, roughly 70% are singletons. Material for sequencing was memory CD4+ T cells sorted from blood. Noted subset: CD45RA-negative fraction. The TCR comes from a man between 18 and 29 years old in good health. The chain couples TRBV7-2 to TRBJ2-5, with D uncertain. The CDR3 protein is CASSFSLTQETQYF. The CDR3 DNA is TGTGCCAGCAGTTTCTCCCTGACTCAAGAGACCCAGTACTTC.